The entry below gives a single T cell receptor (beta chain) sequence along with its context. This sample was taken from a study of human versus mouse CDR3 diversity and MHC coevolution. The data were produced by immunoSEQ multiplex PCR, yet TCRdb's version contains in-frame clones alone and is incomplete. The sample carries some 60,000 clones, roughly 94% recorded once. Sorting isolated naive CD4 T cells lacking CD45RO and expressing CD62L. The germline CDR1 and CDR2 sequences are SGHRS and YFSETQ. This CDR3 region has 16 residues. The V gene lost 6 bases and the J gene lost 0 bases, with 16 bases spanning the gap.

This TCR derives from a person in their sixties in good health. V usage is TRBV5-1 and J usage is TRBJ1-3, with a weak D call TRBD1 (6 bases). The sequencing input was naive CD4+ T cells from blood. Subset of the sample: CD45RO-negative CD62L-positive naive CD4 T cells. CDR3 loop: CASTSGTRVSGNTIYF. The CDR3 coding sequence is TGCGCCAGCACCTCCGGGACACGAGTCTCTGGAAACACCATATATTTT.